What follows are 24 T cell receptor beta chains derived from one specimen sequenced in a study of blood T cell repertoires in COVID-19. Assay used: immunoSEQ multiplex PCR; TCRdb lists only in-frame clones, some missing. The repertoire has some 340,000 clones, 90% to 95% of them found once; the top ten carry approximately 4.1%. Sequencing used PBMCs or T cells enriched from blood (not recorded which). These receptors came from a woman aged 25 to 45 who had been exposed to COVID-19.

Notes on this clone: Compared with germline, one end of the junction differs, possibly owing to a read error. V is TRBV3-1 (or the pseudogene TRBV3-2) and J is TRBJ2-7; possible D gene TRBD1, 6 bases. Germline CDR1 is LGHDT and CDR2 is YNNKEL (reference sequence). The CDR3 covers 14 residues. For the CDR3, the DNA is TGTGCCAGCAGCCACGGACAGCGATCCTCCGAGCAGTACTTC. Amino acids: CASSHGQRSSEQYF.

The rearrangement joins TRBV19 to TRBJ2-7, with D possibly TRBD1 on 5 matching bases. V was clipped by 3 bases and J by 0 bases, with 12 bases between them. Germline V gene lookup returns CDR1 LNHDA and CDR2 SQIVND (reference sequence). The CDR3 runs to 15 residues. CDR3 in amino acids: CASSIAQGPSYEQYF. In DNA, the CDR3 is TGTGCCAGTAGTATCGCGCAGGGCCCCTCCTACGAGCAGTACTTC.

This clone was detected only once. The chain employs TRBV6-5 and TRBJ1-2; 9 bases map to TRBD1. The V and J ends lost 2 bases and 4 bases, in that order; junction bases with no gene match: 5. The length of the CDR3 is 15 residues. Per the germline V gene, CDR1 is MNHEY and CDR2 is SVGAGI. In DNA form, the CDR3 reads TGTGCCAGCAGTTACGACCCGACAGGGGGCTATGGCTACACCTTC. Protein product: CASSYDPTGGYGYTF.

The chain uses TRBV5-6 and TRBJ2-3, with 9 bases that match TRBD2. V was pared by 1 base and J by 2 bases, with 2 bases of the junction left unmatched. The V gene's germline CDR1 is SGHDT and CDR2 YYEEEE. The CDR3 is 15 amino acids. For the CDR3, the DNA is TGTGCCAGCAGCTTGCTAGCGGGGAACACAGATACGCAGTATTTT. Translated: CASSLLAGNTDTQYF.

The chain recombines TRBV28 with TRBJ2-2, with D perhaps matching TRBD2 (6 bases). The CDR3 has 14 residues. Trimming removed 6 bases at V and 6 bases at J, with 14 bases between. CDR1 and CDR2 (germline): MDHEN, SYDVKM. CDR3 loop: CASSHRGSAGELFF. The CDR3 DNA is TGTGCCAGCAGCCATCGGGGGTCGGCCGGGGAGCTGTTTTTT.

This rearrangement joins TRBV3-1 (or the pseudogene TRBV3-2) to TRBJ2-7; 10 nucleotides agree with TRBD2. Germline lookup yields CDR1 LGHDT and CDR2 YNNKEL (reference sequence). Losses at the gene ends were 0 bases for V and 6 bases for J; bases not matched to a gene: 8. This CDR3 is 16 amino acids long. The DNA of the CDR3 is TGTGCCAGCAGCCAAGATCCAGGTCTAGCGGGGGCCGAGCAGTACTTC. Residues: CASSQDPGLAGAEQYF.

The chain uses TRBV4-2 and TRBJ1-2, with D uncertain. V lost 2 bases, J lost 8 bases, and 9 bases lay in between. Germline V CDR1 and CDR2: LGHNA, YNFKEQ. This CDR3 contains 12 residues. The CDR3 DNA sequence: TGTGCCAGCAGCCAAAGAACTATAGGCTACACCTTC. This sequence encodes CASSQRTIGYTF.

The rearrangement uses TRBV2 and TRBJ2-1; D remains ambiguous. Per germline, CDR1 SNHLY and CDR2 FYNNEI. The CDR3 totals 13 residues. Trimming took off 5 bases at V and 12 bases at J, with 17 bases between the two ends. The CDR3 loop is CASSRSAHVSQFF. Here the CDR3 DNA reads TGTGCCAGCAGTCGAAGCGCGCATGTTTCGCAGTTCTTC.

This chain links TRBV7-6 with TRBJ2-7; D unresolved. The germline V and J ends were trimmed by 0 bases and 7 bases, with 13 bases remaining between them. CDR3 size: 14 residues. CDR1 is SGHVS and CDR2 is FNYEAQ in the germline V gene. The chain's CDR3 is CASSLAPRGGEQYF. The DNA of the CDR3 is TGTGCCAGCAGCTTAGCCCCCCGTGGCGGAGAGCAGTACTTC.

This chain uses TRBV4-3 with TRBJ1-2; TRBD1 matches at 7 bases. Losses at the gene ends were 4 bases for V and 4 bases for J; bases not matched to a gene: 9. Germline V lookup: CDR1 LGHNA, CDR2 YSLEER. The length of the CDR3 is 15 residues. The CDR3 sequence: CASSPDLRQGYGYTF. In nucleotides, the CDR3 is TGCGCCAGCAGCCCGGACCTCCGACAGGGCTATGGCTACACCTTC.

The V and J genes are TRBV5-1 and TRBJ1-2; no clear D gene. There are 13 residues in the CDR3. Trimming removed 4 bases from V and 8 bases from J, with 15 bases in between. CDR1 is SGHRS and CDR2 is YFSETQ in the germline V gene. The CDR3 protein is CASSVTGDSGYTF. The CDR3 DNA reads TGCGCCAGCAGCGTAACTGGAGATAGCGGCTACACCTTC.

V usage is TRBV2 and J usage is TRBJ1-4; TRBD1 is a possible D gene (5 bases). Germline CDR1 is SNHLY and CDR2 is FYNNEI. Trimming removed 5 bases at V and 6 bases at J, with 13 bases between. This CDR3 comprises 14 residues. In nucleotides, the CDR3 is TGTGCCAGCAGTCCTCAGGGAGGTCATGAAAAACTGTTTTTT. Translation: CASSPQGGHEKLFF.

For this clone: Its ends do not fully match the called genes, so a read error is possible. This chain uses TRBV19 with TRBJ1-6; D is undetermined. This CDR3 is 13 amino acids long. Germline lookup yields CDR1 LNHDA and CDR2 SQIVND (reference sequence). The CDR3 coding sequence is TGTGTCAGTTCTAGCTCCTATAATTCACCCCTCCACTTT. Protein product: CVSSSSYNSPLHF.

The J gene is TRBJ1-2, the V gene TRBV5-1, with TRBD1 as a possible D gene (5 bases). The germline V gene encodes CDR1 SGHRS and CDR2 YFSETQ. V shed 3 bases and J shed 5 bases, with 26 bases lying between them. CDR3 length: 18 amino acids. The CDR3 region has the DNA TGCGCCAGCAGCTCCGGGTCCAGGGAACTGGTTCAGAGGTATGGCTACACCTTC. It yields the protein CASSSGSRELVQRYGYTF.

The sample holds one count of this clone. V is TRBV19 and J is TRBJ1-5, with 10 bases fitting TRBD1. The CDR3 sequence is 15 residues long. J gave up 12 bases and V 6 bases, and 14 bases lay outside the gene matches. The germline CDR1 and CDR2 sequences are LNHDA and SQIVND (reference sequence). CDR3: CASRRTGDRGPSQHF. Here the CDR3 DNA reads TGTGCCAGTAGAAGAACCGGTGACAGGGGGCCGAGCCAGCATTTT.

This chain joins TRBV5-1 and TRBJ2-5; D is unresolved. V was trimmed by 0 bases and J by 5 bases, leaving 11 bases between them. Germline CDR1 SGHRS, CDR2 YFSETQ. The CDR3 is 14 residues long. CDR3 sequence (DNA): TGCGCCAGCAGCTTGGGCGACCTGCGGGAGACCCAGTACTTC. This translates into CASSLGDLRETQYF. Based on the CDR3 plus reference TRBV5-1 and TRBJ2-5, the full variable domain is KAGVTQTPRYLIKTRGQQVTLSCSPISGHRSVSWYQQTPGQGLQFLFEYFSETQRNKGNFPGRFSGRQFSNSRSEMNVSTLELGDSALYLCASSLGDLRETQYFGPGTRLLVL.

V and J are TRBV9 and TRBJ2-1, with a possible D match to TRBD2 (5 bases). The CDR3 is 14 residues long. V lost 5 bases and J lost 5, with 14 bases in between. Per the germline V gene, CDR1 is SGDLS and CDR2 is YYNGEE. CDR3 nucleotides: TGTGCCAGCAGTGCCACGGACTTACACAATGAGCAGTTCTTC. Translating gives CASSATDLHNEQFF.

V is TRBV10-3 and J is TRBJ2-7, with TRBD2 identical over 11 bases. CDR1 and CDR2 from the germline V gene are ENHRY and SYGVKD. V trimming: 3 bases; J trimming: 1 base; junction bases outside the gene matches: 2. The CDR3 runs to 15 residues. CDR3 sequence reads: CAISEPSGGSYEQYF. CDR3 bases: TGTGCCATCAGTGAACCTAGCGGGGGGTCCTACGAGCAGTACTTC.

The chain combines TRBV5-1 with TRBJ1-1, with 8 bases matching TRBD1. Looked up from germline, CDR1 is SGHRS and CDR2 is YFSETQ. Losses at the gene ends were 4 bases for V and 3 bases for J; bases not matched to a gene: 8. The CDR3 has 15 amino acids. The CDR3, as DNA: TGCGCCAGCAGCACCCGGACAGGGTCGGACACTGAAGCTTTCTTT. Amino acids: CASSTRTGSDTEAFF.

The gene calls are TRBV18 and TRBJ2-1, with 10 bases lining up with TRBD2. CDR3 length: 15 amino acids. The V segment lost 3 bases and the J segment 3 bases; nucleotides outside the gene matches: 2. CDR1 and CDR2 (germline): KGHSH, LQKENI. The CDR3 bases are TGTGCCAGCTCACCTACTAGCGGGGACTACAATGAGCAGTTCTTC. This sequence encodes CASSPTSGDYNEQFF.

This chain joins TRBV7-2 and TRBJ1-6; 7 bases fit TRBD1. Germline V gene sequence: CDR1 SGHTA, CDR2 FQGNSA. CDR3 length: 16 amino acids. The trim removed 5 bases at V and 5 bases at J, leaving 9 bases unmatched. The CDR3 nucleotides read TGTGCCAGCAGCATAGAGGGGGCTACGGATAATTCACCCCTCCACTTT. Translating it yields CASSIEGATDNSPLHF.

The V gene is TRBV7-3, the J gene TRBJ2-1; D is unclear. CDR1 is SGHTA and CDR2 is FQGTGA in the germline V gene. Trimming cost V 1 base and J 4 bases, with 5 bases left between them. The CDR3 extends over 13 amino acids. The CDR3 DNA follows: TGTGCCAGCAGCTTAATCGGGTACAATGAGCAGTTCTTC. It specifies CASSLIGYNEQFF.

A single count supports this clone. The chain links TRBV4-1 to TRBJ2-7; 8 bases agree with TRBD1. Unmatched junction bases numbered 6, after V lost 0 bases and J lost 8 bases. CDR3 length: 14 amino acids. Germline V gene sequence: CDR1 MGHRA, CDR2 YSYEKL. CDR3 protein: CASSQESRGRKQYF. In nucleotides, the CDR3 is TGCGCCAGCAGCCAAGAATCCAGGGGGCGTAAGCAGTACTTC.

The chain uses TRBV21-1 and TRBJ1-6; TRBD1, the D gene given by the table, was not confirmed from the DNA. TRBV21-1 is a listed pseudogene. The CDR3 runs 15 residues. The chain's CDR3 is CATNRQCPNNSPLHF. CDR3 sequence (DNA): TGTGCCACCAATCGACAGTGCCCCAATAATTCACCCCTCCACTTT.